This TCR beta chain originates from a study of breast tumors, draining lymph nodes, adjacent tissues. This clonotype has at least ten counts. The antigen is undetermined. TCRdb redid the calling of the multiplex PCR reads with MiXCR, one entry per CDR3 protein. The table lists about 300,000 distinct CDR3 sequences, 30% to 35% of them singletons, with about 1.2% in the top ten. General observations from the study: Data only fit, rather than demonstrated, lymph node origin of most tumor T cells. Most tumor T cells seemingly derive from lymph node, then expand in tumor. Compared with basal-like, luminal-like tumors shared significantly more repertoire with nontumor tissue.

The lymph nodes were axillary draining lymph nodes from breast cancer patients. The CDR3 spans 15 residues. V lost 8 bases and J lost 2; bases outside the gene matches: 8. The germline CDR1 and CDR2 sequences are LNHDA and SQIVND (reference sequence). The chain has TRBV19 and TRBJ2-3; 9 nucleotides match TRBD1. Sequenced: axillary lymph node tissue. The receptor was derived from a female donor with breast cancer. Some clones in this sample may be carry-over from other donors' samples. Here the CDR3 DNA reads TGTGCCAGTCACCAGGGACAGGGCCTCACAGATACGCAGTATTTT. Amino acids: CASHQGQGLTDTQYF.